What follows are 20 T cell receptor beta chains derived from one specimen sequenced in a study of brain T cells in children with intractable seizures. Clones were read by immunoSEQ multiplex PCR, and TCRdb kept only the in-frame ones, dropping some. The sample lists tens of thousands of clones, about 92% occurring once. The specimen was peripheral blood, collected at surgery. These receptors originate from a boy in the first two years of life with tuberous sclerosis and intractable seizures.

The chain carries TRBV10-3 and TRBJ1-2; no definite D call. Germline CDR1 reads ENHRY; CDR2 reads SYGVKD. CDR3 length: 14 amino acids. Between the trimmed V and J ends, which lost 8 bases and 1 base, there was a span of 14 bases. CDR3 sequence reads: CAIGRVAGNYGYTF. The CDR3 nucleotides read TGTGCCATCGGTAGGGTCGCCGGTAACTATGGCTACACCTTC.

This sequence joins TRBV28 and TRBJ2-7; unclear D gene. The V end lost 7 bases, the J end lost 2 bases, and 6 bases lay between the germline ends. CDR3 length equals 11 residues. The germline gives CDR1 MDHEN, CDR2 SYDVKM. The CDR3 loop is CASTRAYEQYF. The CDR3 nucleotides read TGTGCCAGCACCCGGGCCTACGAGCAGTACTTC.

The rearrangement links TRBV30 to TRBJ1-1, with 9 bases fitting TRBD1. Germline V gives CDR1 GTSNPN, CDR2 SVGIG (reference sequence). This CDR3 has 12 residues. The CDR3 bases are TGTACCGGGGACAGGGAGAACACTGAAGCTTTCTTT. It is translated as CTGDRENTEAFF.

This chain connects TRBV10-3 to TRBJ1-5; TRBD1 agrees at 11 bases. Losses at the gene ends were 4 bases for V and 2 bases for J; bases not matched to a gene: 4. The CDR3 length is 16 residues. The germline V gene encodes CDR1 ENHRY and CDR2 SYGVKD. The chain's CDR3 is CAISASGQGGNQPQHF. In DNA form, the CDR3 reads TGTGCCATCAGTGCCTCGGGACAGGGGGGCAATCAGCCCCAGCATTTT.

This chain connects TRBV3-1 (or the pseudogene TRBV3-2) to TRBJ2-7; D is undetermined. CDR3 length: 16 residues. V lost 1 base and J 0 bases, leaving 13 bases between the germline ends. Per the germline V gene, CDR1 is LGHDT and CDR2 is YNNKEL (reference sequence). CDR3 loop: CASSQVFGASSYEQYF. The CDR3, as DNA: TGTGCCAGCAGCCAAGTGTTCGGCGCGAGCTCCTACGAGCAGTACTTC.

The J gene is TRBJ1-3, the V gene TRBV19, with D uncertain. Germline V gene lookup returns CDR1 LNHDA and CDR2 SQIVND (reference sequence). Trimming took 5 bases from V and 1 from J, leaving 9 bases between them. The CDR3 sequence is 14 residues long. The DNA of the CDR3 is TGTGCCAGTAGTGGTGGGTCATCTGGAAACACCATATATTTT. Its protein product is CASSGGSSGNTIYF.

The J gene is TRBJ1-6, the V gene TRBV27, with a weak D call TRBD1 (5 bases). Germline V lookup: CDR1 MNHEY, CDR2 SMNVEV (reference sequence). The V and J ends lost 5 bases and 9 bases respectively, with 20 bases between them. The CDR3 extends over 16 amino acids. The CDR3 DNA reads as TGTGCCAGCAGTATCCGCCCCCCGGACACGAGTTCACCCCTCCACTTT. Its translation: CASSIRPPDTSSPLHF.

The J gene is TRBJ1-2, the V gene TRBV18; D may be TRBD1 (6 bases). The CDR3 contains 13 residues. V lost 3 bases, J lost 5 bases, and 10 bases lay in between. Germline CDR1 reads KGHSH; CDR2 reads LQKENI. CDR3 region: CASSPGGLYGYTF. DNA for the CDR3: TGTGCCAGCTCACCGGGGGGCCTATATGGCTACACCTTC.

The gene calls are TRBV19 and TRBJ2-1, with 10 bases aligning to TRBD2. The CDR3 is made up of 14 amino acids. Germline V gene data show CDR1 as LNHDA and CDR2 as SQIVND (reference sequence). The ends lost 4 bases at V and 7 bases at J; junction bases unmatched: 4. The CDR3 sequence is CASSTSGSSNEQFF. For the CDR3, the DNA is TGTGCCAGTAGTACTAGCGGGAGTAGTAATGAGCAGTTCTTC.

The V and J genes are TRBV30 and TRBJ2-3; TRBD2 agrees at 11 bases. V trimming: 0 bases; J trimming: 1 base; junction bases outside the gene matches: 0. This CDR3 comprises 15 residues. Germline V gene lookup returns CDR1 GTSNPN and CDR2 SVGIG (reference sequence). The CDR3 DNA follows: TGTGCCTGGAGTGTACTAGCGGGGGGCACAGATACGCAGTATTTT. Its translation is CAWSVLAGGTDTQYF.

The chain has TRBV11-3 and TRBJ2-5; 13 bases line up with TRBD2. The CDR3 length is 16 residues. With 7 bases clipped from V and 5 bases from J, the junction kept 10 bases outside the gene matches. CDR1 and CDR2 from the germline V gene are SGHNT and YENEEA. The CDR3, as DNA: TGTGCCAGCAACGAGCCCGGACTAGCGGGAGTCGAGACCCAGTACTTC. This codes for CASNEPGLAGVETQYF.

The chain couples TRBV5-1 to TRBJ2-7, with TRBD2 matching 11 bases. CDR1 and CDR2 (germline): SGHRS, YFSETQ. J was trimmed by 2 bases and V by 0 bases; bases with no gene match: 1. CDR3 size: 15 residues. CDR3 protein: CASSLATSGTYEQYF. CDR3 nucleotides: TGCGCCAGCAGCTTGGCGACTAGCGGGACCTACGAGCAGTACTTC.

The rearrangement uses TRBV9 and TRBJ2-5; no definite D call. CDR1 and CDR2 from the germline V gene are SGDLS and YYNGEE. The CDR3 runs 14 residues. V was cut by 0 bases and J by 3 bases, with 9 bases left in between. Here the CDR3 DNA reads TGTGCCAGCAGCGTAGGTGGAGAGAAAGAGACCCAGTACTTC. Amino acids: CASSVGGEKETQYF.

The chain has TRBV30 and TRBJ2-7, with D perhaps matching TRBD1 or TRBD2 (6 bases each). Germline CDR1 reads GTSNPN; CDR2 reads SVGIG (reference sequence). The CDR3 consists of 12 residues. V was trimmed by 2 bases and J by 7 bases, leaving 12 bases between them. The CDR3 here is CAWSLGGGEQYF. In DNA form, the CDR3 reads TGTGCCTGGAGTTTGGGGGGCGGAGAGCAGTACTTC.

This clone showed up just once. The J gene is TRBJ1-1, the V gene TRBV24-1, with a tentative D call TRBD1 (5 bases). Trimming removed 0 bases from V and 4 bases from J, with 11 bases in between. The CDR3 runs to 15 residues. Germline V gene lookup returns CDR1 KGHDR and CDR2 SFDVKD. CDR3 in amino acids: CATSDLQGRSTEAFF. The CDR3 DNA reads as TGTGCCACCAGTGATTTGCAGGGTCGTTCCACTGAAGCTTTCTTT.

This chain uses TRBV5-1 with TRBJ2-7; D is unclear. V lost 0 bases and J 7 bases, leaving 11 bases between the germline ends. The germline CDR1 and CDR2 sequences are SGHRS and YFSETQ. The CDR3 totals 13 residues. This CDR3 is CASSLEADGEQYF. For the CDR3, the DNA is TGCGCCAGCAGCTTGGAGGCCGACGGGGAGCAGTACTTC. Variable domain in full (rest from reference TRBV5-1 and TRBJ2-7): KAGVTQTPRYLIKTRGQQVTLSCSPISGHRSVSWYQQTPGQGLQFLFEYFSETQRNKGNFPGRFSGRQFSNSRSEMNVSTLELGDSALYLCASSLEADGEQYFGPGTRLTVT.

Notes on this clone: Germline and junction disagree at one end, which may indicate a read error. The chain recombines TRBV4-2 with TRBJ2-3; 8 bases match TRBD2. Germline V gives CDR1 LGHNA, CDR2 YNFKEQ. CDR3 length: 19 amino acids. CDR3 sequence reads: CASSQVPILSSGYTNTQYF. The CDR3 DNA follows: TGTGCCAGCAGCCAAGTTCCCATTTTGTCTAGCGGGTACACAAATACGCAGTATTTT.

The chain joins TRBV30 to TRBJ2-7, with TRBD2 as a possible D gene (5 bases). This CDR3 region has 13 residues. Trimming took off 1 base at V and 3 bases at J, with 10 bases between the two ends. Germline values: CDR1 GTSNPN, CDR2 SVGIG (reference sequence). CDR3 protein: CAWSGTRDYEQYF. The CDR3 bases are TGTGCCTGGAGTGGTACTAGGGACTACGAGCAGTACTTC.

The gene calls are TRBV7-9 and TRBJ2-1, with D uncertain. Germline V lookup: CDR1 SEHNR, CDR2 FQNEAQ (reference sequence). CDR3 length: 12 amino acids. V gave up 1 base and J gave up 9 bases, with 7 bases separating them. The CDR3 region is CASSLVLVEQFF. The DNA of the CDR3 is TGTGCCAGCAGCTTAGTATTGGTTGAGCAGTTCTTC.

The genes are TRBV28 and TRBJ2-7; D might be TRBD1 (5 bases). Germline CDR1 is MDHEN and CDR2 is SYDVKM. The germline V and J ends were trimmed by 3 bases and 2 bases, with 11 bases remaining between them. The CDR3 runs to 14 residues. The CDR3 sequence: CASSFRALPYEQYF. In DNA, the CDR3 is TGTGCCAGCAGTTTCAGGGCACTACCCTACGAGCAGTACTTC. The full variable domain, rest sourced from reference TRBV28 and TRBJ2-7, is DVKVTQSSRYLVKRTGEKVFLECVQDMDHENMFWYRQDPGLGLRLIYFSYDVKMKEKGDIPEGYSVSREKKERFSLILESASTNQTSMYLCASSFRALPYEQYFGPGTRLTVT.